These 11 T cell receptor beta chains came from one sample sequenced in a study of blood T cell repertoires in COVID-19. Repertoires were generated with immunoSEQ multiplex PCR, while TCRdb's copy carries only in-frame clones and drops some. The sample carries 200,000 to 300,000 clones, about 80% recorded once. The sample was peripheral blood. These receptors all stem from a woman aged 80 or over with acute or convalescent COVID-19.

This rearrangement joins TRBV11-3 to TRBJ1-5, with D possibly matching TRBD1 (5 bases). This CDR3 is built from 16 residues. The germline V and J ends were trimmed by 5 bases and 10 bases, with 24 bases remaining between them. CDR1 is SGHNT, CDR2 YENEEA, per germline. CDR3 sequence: CASSPPPGRTLFPQHF. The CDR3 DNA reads TGTGCCAGCAGCCCCCCGCCAGGGCGGACCCTTTTTCCCCAGCATTTT.

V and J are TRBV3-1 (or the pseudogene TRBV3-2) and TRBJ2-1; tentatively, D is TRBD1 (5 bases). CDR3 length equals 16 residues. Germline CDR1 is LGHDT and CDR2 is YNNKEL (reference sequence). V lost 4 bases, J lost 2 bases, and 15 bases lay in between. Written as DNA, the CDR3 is TGTGCCAGCAGCCCCCTAGGAGAAGGGGCCTACAATGAGCAGTTCTTC. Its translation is CASSPLGEGAYNEQFF.

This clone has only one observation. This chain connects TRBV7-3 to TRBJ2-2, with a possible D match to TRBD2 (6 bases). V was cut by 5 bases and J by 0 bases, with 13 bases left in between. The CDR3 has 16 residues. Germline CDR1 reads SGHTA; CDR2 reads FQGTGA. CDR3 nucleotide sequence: TGTGCCAGCAGCCACGTGGGGACTTCGAACACCGGGGAGCTGTTTTTT. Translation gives CASSHVGTSNTGELFF. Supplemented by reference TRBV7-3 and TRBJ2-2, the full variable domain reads GAGVSQTPSNKVTEKGKYVELRCDPISGHTALYWYRQSLGQGPEFLIYFQGTGAADDSGLPNDRFFAVRPEGSVSTLKIQRTERGDSAVYLCASSHVGTSNTGELFFGEGSRLTVL.

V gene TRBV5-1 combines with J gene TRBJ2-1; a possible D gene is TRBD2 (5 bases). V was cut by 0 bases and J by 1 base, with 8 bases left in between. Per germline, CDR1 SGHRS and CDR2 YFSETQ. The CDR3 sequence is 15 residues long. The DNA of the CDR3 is TGCGCCAGCAGCTTGGTCATAGCGTCCTACAATGAGCAGTTCTTC. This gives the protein CASSLVIASYNEQFF. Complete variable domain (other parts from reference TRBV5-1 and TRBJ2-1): KAGVTQTPRYLIKTRGQQVTLSCSPISGHRSVSWYQQTPGQGLQFLFEYFSETQRNKGNFPGRFSGRQFSNSRSEMNVSTLELGDSALYLCASSLVIASYNEQFFGPGTRLTVL.

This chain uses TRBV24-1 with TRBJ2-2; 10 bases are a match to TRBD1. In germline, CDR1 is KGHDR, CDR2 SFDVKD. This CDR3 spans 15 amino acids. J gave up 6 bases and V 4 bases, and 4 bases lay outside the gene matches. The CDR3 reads CATSDRTGGAGELFF. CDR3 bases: TGTGCCACCAGTGACCGGACAGGGGGTGCCGGGGAGCTGTTTTTT.

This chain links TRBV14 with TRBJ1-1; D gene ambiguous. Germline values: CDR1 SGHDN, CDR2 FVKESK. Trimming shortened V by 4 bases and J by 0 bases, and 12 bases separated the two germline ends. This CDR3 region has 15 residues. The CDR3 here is CASSLFEGLNTEAFF. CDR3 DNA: TGTGCCAGCAGCCTTTTTGAGGGTCTGAACACTGAAGCTTTCTTT.

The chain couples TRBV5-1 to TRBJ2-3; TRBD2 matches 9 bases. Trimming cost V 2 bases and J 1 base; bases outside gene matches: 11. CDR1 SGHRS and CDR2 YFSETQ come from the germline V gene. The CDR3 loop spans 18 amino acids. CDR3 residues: CASSLGAGGSHRTDTQYF. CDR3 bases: TGCGCCAGCAGCTTAGGCGCGGGGGGGTCCCACCGCACAGATACGCAGTATTTT. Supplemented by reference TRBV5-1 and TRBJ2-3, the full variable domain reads KAGVTQTPRYLIKTRGQQVTLSCSPISGHRSVSWYQQTPGQGLQFLFEYFSETQRNKGNFPGRFSGRQFSNSRSEMNVSTLELGDSALYLCASSLGAGGSHRTDTQYFGPGTRLTVL.

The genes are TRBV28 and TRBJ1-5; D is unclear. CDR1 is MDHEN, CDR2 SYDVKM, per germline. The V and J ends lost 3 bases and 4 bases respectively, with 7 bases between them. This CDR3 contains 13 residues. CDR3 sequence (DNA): TGTGCCAGCAGTTTCCAGACAAATCAGCCCCAGCATTTT. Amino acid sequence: CASSFQTNQPQHF.

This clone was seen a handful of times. The CDR3 region is CASSLMGANYGYTF. The DNA for the CDR3 is TGTGCCAGCAGCTTAATGGGAGCTAACTATGGCTACACCTTC. V gene TRBV11-2 combines with J gene TRBJ1-2; D unclear. Germline V lookup: CDR1 SGHAT, CDR2 FQNNGV. This CDR3 has 14 residues. Trimming stripped 2 bases from V and 0 bases from J, with 7 bases between. The full variable domain, completed using reference TRBV11-2 and TRBJ1-2, is EAGVAQSPRYKIIEKRQSVAFWCNPISGHATLYWYQQILGQGPKLLIQFQNNGVVDDSQLPKDRFSAERLKGVDSTLKIQPAKLEDSAVYLCASSLMGANYGYTFGSGTRLTVV.

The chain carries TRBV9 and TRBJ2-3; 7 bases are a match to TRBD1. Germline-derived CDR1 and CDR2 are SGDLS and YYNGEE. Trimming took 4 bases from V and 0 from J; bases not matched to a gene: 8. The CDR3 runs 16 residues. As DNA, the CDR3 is TGTGCCAGCAGCCCCCAGGACAGGCTTAGCACAGATACGCAGTATTTT. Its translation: CASSPQDRLSTDTQYF.

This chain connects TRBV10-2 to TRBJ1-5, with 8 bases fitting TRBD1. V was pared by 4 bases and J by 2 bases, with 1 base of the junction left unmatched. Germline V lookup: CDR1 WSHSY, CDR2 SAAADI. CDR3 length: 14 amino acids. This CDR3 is CASSATGGNQPQHF. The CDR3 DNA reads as TGCGCCAGCAGTGCGACAGGGGGCAATCAGCCCCAGCATTTT.